This entry describes one T cell receptor (beta chain). No antigen is known for it. Treatment described: 19 received Ad26.COV2.S at low or high dose, single or two shots; 5 received placebo; per-sample allocation not given. Each sample was drawn 63 days after the first injection (of vaccine or placebo). This adult donor, from Boston, was 18-55 years old. An Ad26 vector was used to express Wuhan-strain SARS-CoV-2 spike as the vaccine. The record originates from a study of Ad26.COV2.S vaccination and SARS-CoV-2 variants. Overall study: This donor came from the COV1001 trial of Ad26.COV2.S. The study's findings and limits: Researchers reported similar non-spike TCR breadth in vaccine and placebo recipients.

This table comes from immunoSEQ multiplex PCR, and its TCRdb copy is limited to in-frame clones, with some not included. The sample has hundreds of thousands of clones; more than 70% are singletons. After removal of 0 bases from V and 8 bases from J, the junction contained 10 bases not matched to a gene. Germline V gene lookup returns CDR1 ENHRY and CDR2 SYGVKD. The CDR3 is 17 residues long. The TCR originated in a person aged 18-65 years who received the Ad26.COV2.S COVID-19 vaccine or a placebo. The chain joins TRBV10-3 to TRBJ2-1, with 10 bases fitting TRBD2. The sample here was peripheral blood, taken in a trial of Ad26.COV2.S vaccine versus placebo. CDR3 coding DNA: TGTGCCATCAGTGAGTCGACGCCTAGCGGGAGTCTCGATGAGCAGTTCTTC. This codes for CAISESTPSGSLDEQFF.